This T cell receptor beta chain comes out of a study of Graves' ophthalmopathy and Graves' hyperthyroidism. Study summary: No treatment had been given when peripheral blood was collected at initial diagnosis. The study, taken as a whole, reports: The model's prediction of ophthalmopathy progression had about 70% sensitivity and around 78% specificity.

This clonotype appeared many times. Its antigen is not known. What supplied the PBMCs was about 9.1 ml of fresh peripheral blood. From RNA, the CDR3 regions of TCR beta chains were amplified and sequenced. Second-round multiplex PCR came after a first-round RT-PCR that employed HTBI primers. TCRdb fed the multiplex PCR reads into MiXCR, producing one record per CDR3 protein. The profile covers 350,000 to 450,000 distinct CDR3 sequences, with about 21% appearing a single time and around 3.1% taken by the ten largest. V was clipped by 5 bases and J by 5 bases, with 12 bases between them. This CDR3 is 13 amino acids long. Per the germline V gene, CDR1 is LNHNV and CDR2 is YYDKDF (reference sequence).

This sequence joins TRBV15 and TRBJ2-5; possibly TRBD2 for D (6 bases). The sequencing sample was made of peripheral blood. This TCR derives from a woman between 18 and 30 years old with stable Graves' hyperthyroidism. This CDR3 is CATSPGSRETQYF. The DNA for the CDR3 is TGTGCCACCAGCCCCGGGAGTCGGGAGACCCAGTACTTC.